What follows are 20 T cell receptor beta chains derived from one specimen sequenced in a study of blood T cell repertoires in COVID-19. Profiling relied on immunoSEQ multiplex PCR, and the TCRdb table lists in-frame clones only, not all of them. The profile shows approximately 200,000 clones, 84% of them singletons. Source material: peripheral blood. The receptor set was obtained from a woman in her sixties or seventies with acute or convalescent COVID-19.

This chain uses TRBV9 with TRBJ1-6; no clear D. Trimming stripped 4 bases from V and 0 bases from J, with 14 bases between. The CDR3 extends over 17 amino acids. Germline values: CDR1 SGDLS, CDR2 YYNGEE. CDR3 sequence reads: CASSSGLTSSYNSPLHF. In DNA form, the CDR3 reads TGTGCCAGCAGCTCAGGACTGACGAGCTCCTATAATTCACCCCTCCACTTT.

The genes are TRBV7-9 and TRBJ2-2; D unresolved. The CDR3 is 13 residues long. The germline V gene has CDR1 SEHNR and CDR2 FQNEAQ (reference sequence). The V gene lost 5 bases and the J gene lost 1 base, with 5 bases spanning the gap. The chain's CDR3 is CASSLMNTGELFF. The CDR3 DNA sequence: TGTGCCAGCAGCCTTATGAACACCGGGGAGCTGTTTTTT.

The chain links TRBV30 to TRBJ1-6; 8 nucleotides match TRBD1. The CDR3 is 13 residues long. Trimming removed 7 bases from V and 9 bases from J; junction bases left unmatched: 8. CDR1 and CDR2 (germline): GTSNPN, SVGIG (reference sequence). The CDR3 nucleotides are TGTGCCTACCTCCAGGGGGCCGGTTCACCCCTCCACTTT. Protein product: CAYLQGAGSPLHF.

In DNA, the CDR3 is TGTGCCAGCAGCTTATACGGGACAATTGGAAACACCATATATTTT. Translating it yields CASSLYGTIGNTIYF. V usage is TRBV7-8 and J usage is TRBJ1-3, with TRBD1 as a possible D gene (6 bases). V was cut by 2 bases and J by 3 bases, with 11 bases left in between. CDR1 SGHVS and CDR2 FQNEAQ come from the germline V gene. CDR3 length: 15 residues.

The J gene is TRBJ2-3, the V gene TRBV5-1, with 8 bases lining up with TRBD2. Germline CDR1 reads SGHRS; CDR2 reads YFSETQ. The V gene end was trimmed by 5 bases and the J gene end by 2 bases; junction bases not matched to a gene: 4. The CDR3 covers 14 residues. This chain's CDR3 is CASRSSGTTDTQYF. In DNA, the CDR3 is TGCGCCAGCAGGAGTAGCGGGACCACAGATACGCAGTATTTT.

V gene TRBV14 combines with J gene TRBJ1-2; TRBD1 matches at 12 bases. CDR1 SGHDN and CDR2 FVKESK come from the germline V gene. V shed 4 bases and J 1 base; nucleotides not matched to a gene: 7. The CDR3 contains 17 residues. The CDR3 region is CASSRLGQGAHNYGYTF. In DNA form, the CDR3 reads TGTGCCAGCAGCCGCCTGGGACAGGGGGCGCATAACTATGGCTACACCTTC. The full variable domain, its missing parts supplied by reference TRBV14 and TRBJ1-2, is EAGVTQFPSHSVIEKGQTVTLRCDPISGHDNLYWYRRVMGKEIKFLLHFVKESKQDESGMPNNRFLAERTGGTYSTLKVQPAELEDSGVYFCASSRLGQGAHNYGYTFGSGTRLTVV.

The chain has TRBV9 and TRBJ1-1, with a tentative D call TRBD1 (5 bases). Germline CDR1 reads SGDLS; CDR2 reads YYNGEE. The CDR3 consists of 15 residues. With 5 bases removed from V and 1 base from J, the gap between germline ends came to 15 bases. This chain's CDR3 is CASSVLIGQNTEAFF. The CDR3 DNA sequence: TGTGCCAGCAGTGTCTTAATCGGACAGAACACTGAAGCTTTCTTT.

The V call is TRBV5-1, the J call TRBJ1-2; 7 positions agree with TRBD1. This CDR3 has 14 amino acids. CDR1 and CDR2 (germline): SGHRS, YFSETQ. The ends lost 0 bases at V and 6 bases at J; junction bases unmatched: 5. The CDR3 sequence: CASSLGQGGNGYTF. The DNA for the CDR3 is TGCGCCAGCAGCTTGGGACAGGGTGGGAATGGCTACACCTTC.

The V call is TRBV14, the J call TRBJ2-1; weak D call: TRBD2 (6 bases). V dropped 0 bases and J dropped 4 bases, with 10 bases sitting between them. The CDR3 runs 15 residues. The germline CDR1 and CDR2 sequences are SGHDN and FVKESK. The CDR3 protein is CASSQDWGVYNEQFF. CDR3 DNA sequence: TGTGCCAGCAGCCAAGATTGGGGGGTATACAATGAGCAGTTCTTC.

The chain employs TRBV6-6 and TRBJ1-1; possibly TRBD1 for D (5 bases). Germline V gives CDR1 MNHNY, CDR2 SVGAGI (reference sequence). The V end was cut by 0 bases, the J end by 7 bases, with 12 bases between. CDR3 length: 14 residues. Here the CDR3 DNA reads TGTGCCAGCAGTTACTCCACAGGTACCCTTGAAGCTTTCTTT. Translating it yields CASSYSTGTLEAFF.

The V call is TRBV19, the J call TRBJ1-6; the D gene is possibly TRBD1 (6 bases). There are 14 residues in the CDR3. The germline V and J ends were trimmed by 8 bases and 9 bases, with 17 bases remaining between them. CDR1 LNHDA and CDR2 SQIVND come from the germline V gene (reference sequence). The CDR3 spells CASGNREGSSPLHF. The CDR3 nucleotides are TGTGCCAGTGGTAACAGGGAAGGGAGTTCACCCCTCCACTTT. Variable domain in full (rest from reference TRBV19 and TRBJ1-6): DGGITQSPKYLFRKEGQNVTLSCEQNLNHDAMYWYRQDPGQGLRLIYYSQIVNDFQKGDIAEGYSVSREKKESFPLTVTSAQKNPTAFYLCASGNREGSSPLHFGNGTRLTVT.

This chain links TRBV18 with TRBJ2-7; 10 bases are a match to TRBD1. The V gene's germline CDR1 is KGHSH and CDR2 LQKENI. V shed 5 bases and J 2 bases; nucleotides not matched to a gene: 3. The CDR3 length is 14 residues. For the CDR3, the DNA is TGTGCCAGCTCAGGACAGGGGGATGCCTACGAGCAGTACTTC. Translated: CASSGQGDAYEQYF.

The chain joins TRBV3-1 (or the pseudogene TRBV3-2) to TRBJ2-7; 7 positions agree with TRBD2. The V and J ends lost 3 bases and 3 bases, in that order; junction bases with no gene match: 5. Germline CDR1 and CDR2: LGHDT and YNNKEL (reference sequence). CDR3 length equals 14 residues. This chain's CDR3 is CASSQTSIDYEQYF. CDR3 sequence (DNA): TGTGCCAGCAGCCAGACTAGCATTGACTACGAGCAGTACTTC.

The chain links TRBV10-3 to TRBJ2-7, with 10 bases aligning to TRBD1. The CDR3 totals 11 residues. J was trimmed by 4 bases and V by 9 bases; bases with no gene match: 0. Germline V gives CDR1 ENHRY, CDR2 SYGVKD. CDR3 region: CAMGQGYEQYF. CDR3 nucleotide sequence: TGTGCCATGGGACAGGGGTACGAGCAGTACTTC.

This sequence joins TRBV14 and TRBJ2-4, with a weak D call TRBD2 (5 bases). V was cut by 1 base and J by 6 bases, with 13 bases left in between. The CDR3 contains 15 residues. Germline assignment: CDR1 SGHDN and CDR2 FVKESK. CDR3 sequence reads: CASSQGRGRGNIQYF. In DNA form, the CDR3 reads TGTGCCAGCAGCCAAGGCCGAGGGCGAGGAAACATTCAGTACTTC.

The chain employs TRBV5-1 and TRBJ2-1; weak D call: TRBD1 (6 bases). Per germline, CDR1 SGHRS and CDR2 YFSETQ. The V gene lost 1 base and the J gene lost 5 bases, with 10 bases spanning the gap. The CDR3 consists of 14 residues. Here the CDR3 reads CASSLHRVDNEQFF. Here the CDR3 DNA reads TGCGCCAGCAGCTTGCACAGGGTCGACAATGAGCAGTTCTTC.

DNA for the CDR3: TGCGCCGATTGGGTATGCGGGGTCTTAAACACCGGGGAGCTGTTTTTT. It codes for CADWVCGVLNTGELFF. The rearrangement links TRBV10-1 to TRBJ2-2; D might be TRBD2 (6 bases). CDR3 length: 16 amino acids. CDR1 and CDR2 from the germline V gene are WNHNN and SYGVQD (reference sequence). Trimming took 11 bases from V and 2 from J, leaving 21 bases between them.

V is TRBV3-1 (or the pseudogene TRBV3-2) and J is TRBJ1-2; D may be TRBD1 (5 bases). Trimming removed 9 bases at V and 8 bases at J, with 13 bases between. The germline CDR1 and CDR2 sequences are LGHDT and YNNKEL (reference sequence). CDR3 length: 11 amino acids. In nucleotides, the CDR3 is TGTGCCAGTCAGGGCGTTGGAGGCTACACCTTC. Its protein product is CASQGVGGYTF.

The chain uses TRBV4-1 and TRBJ1-1; D uncertain. Germline V gene data show CDR1 as MGHRA and CDR2 as YSYEKL. The length of the CDR3 is 13 residues. V was clipped by 4 bases and J by 4 bases, with 10 bases between them. This CDR3 reads CASSRGASTEAFF. The CDR3 DNA follows: TGCGCCAGCAGCCGAGGAGCTTCCACTGAAGCTTTCTTT.

This clone was counted a few times. This rearrangement joins TRBV25-1 to TRBJ1-2, with D maybe TRBD1 (6 bases). The germline V gene encodes CDR1 MGHDK and CDR2 SYGVNS. V dropped 4 bases and J dropped 1 base, with 10 bases sitting between them. This CDR3 comprises 14 residues. This chain's CDR3 is CASSAAGDNYGYTF. In DNA form, the CDR3 reads TGTGCCAGCAGTGCGGCAGGGGATAACTATGGCTACACCTTC.